Below, 30 T cell receptor beta chains from the same sample are listed, as sequenced in a study of cytomegalovirus exposure and HLA in healthy donors. The PCR contained 60 Vbeta and 13 Jbeta primers. Repertoires were generated with immunoSEQ multiplex PCR, while TCRdb's copy carries only in-frame clones and drops some. This table holds 55,000 to 80,000 clones, 78% found once. The sequencing sample was made of PBMCs. These TCRs come from a man aged 40-55 years in good health and CMV-seronegative.

The rearrangement uses TRBV9 and TRBJ2-1; perhaps TRBD2 as D (6 bases). Germline CDR1 and CDR2: SGDLS and YYNGEE. The germline V and J ends were trimmed by 4 bases and 9 bases, with 14 bases remaining between them. CDR3 length: 13 residues. The CDR3 nucleotides are TGTGCCAGCAGCCAGACTAGTTTCGGTGAGCAGTTCTTC. Translating it yields CASSQTSFGEQFF.

The gene calls are TRBV6-1 and TRBJ2-3; D perhaps matches TRBD2 (5 bases). Trimming removed 4 bases at V and 5 bases at J, with 16 bases between. The CDR3 runs 15 residues. Per germline, CDR1 MNHNS and CDR2 SASEGT. CDR3 nucleotides: TGTGCCAGCAGTGGGCCTAGCCACCCGGGAGATACGCAGTATTTT. Its translation: CASSGPSHPGDTQYF.

In this sample, this clone turned up a few times. The chain links TRBV27 to TRBJ2-2, with D tentatively TRBD1 (6 bases). Germline V gives CDR1 MNHEY, CDR2 SMNVEV (reference sequence). This CDR3 has 11 residues. V was shortened by 10 bases and J by 8 bases, with 11 bases between the two germline ends. CDR3 sequence reads: CATYRAGELFF. The CDR3 DNA reads as TGTGCCACGTACAGGGCGGGGGAGCTGTTTTTT.

V usage is TRBV7-3 and J usage is TRBJ2-3; TRBD1 matches at 7 bases. The CDR3 is 16 residues long. Trimming cost V 3 bases and J 1 base; bases outside gene matches: 7. Germline V gene sequence: CDR1 SGHTA, CDR2 FQGTGA. Here the CDR3 reads CASSFGPGQGTDTQYF. The DNA of the CDR3 is TGTGCCAGCAGCTTCGGACCCGGACAGGGCACAGATACGCAGTATTTT.

DNA of the CDR3: TGTGCCACCAGCAGAGATCAGGGTCGGGCTAGCGGGAACGCAGATACGCAGTATTTT. It encodes CATSRDQGRASGNADTQYF. The rearrangement joins TRBV15 to TRBJ2-3; 9 positions agree with TRBD2. The ends lost 0 bases at V and 4 bases at J; junction bases unmatched: 14. The CDR3 has 19 residues. CDR1 is LNHNV, CDR2 YYDKDF, per germline (reference sequence).

V usage is TRBV5-1 and J usage is TRBJ1-2, with D possibly being TRBD1 (5 bases). The CDR3 spans 13 residues. The V end lost 4 bases, the J end lost 7 bases, and 14 bases lay between the germline ends. The germline V gene encodes CDR1 SGHRS and CDR2 YFSETQ. This CDR3 is CASSPGEGPGYTF. In DNA form, the CDR3 reads TGCGCCAGCAGCCCCGGGGAGGGGCCTGGCTACACCTTC.

V and J are TRBV12-5 and TRBJ2-5, with D uncertain. The J call may be faulty, since TRBJ2-7 better matches the DNA end. CDR1 and CDR2 (germline): LGHNT, FRNRAP. The CDR3 has 13 residues. In DNA form, the CDR3 reads TGTGCTAGTGGTTTTGGGCCCACCTACGAGCAGTACTTC. This gives the protein CASGFGPTYEQYF.

The V call is TRBV20-1, the J call TRBJ1-5; tentative D call: TRBD1 (6 bases). The germline V and J ends were trimmed by 5 bases and 5 bases, with 7 bases remaining between them. From germline, CDR1 is DFQATT and CDR2 SNEGSKA (reference sequence). The CDR3 runs to 11 residues. The DNA for the CDR3 is TGCAGTGCTGCAGGGGATCAGCCCCAGCATTTT. Encoded protein: CSAAGDQPQHF.

This chain connects TRBV11-2 to TRBJ2-7; tentatively, D is TRBD2 (5 bases). Trimming stripped 7 bases from V and 0 bases from J, with 13 bases between. Germline V gives CDR1 SGHAT, CDR2 FQNNGV. The CDR3 covers 14 residues. The CDR3 protein is CASTRRRISYEQYF. DNA of the CDR3: TGTGCCAGCACGCGGAGGAGGATCTCCTACGAGCAGTACTTC. The entire variable domain, with the rest obtained from reference TRBV11-2 and TRBJ2-7, is as follows: EAGVAQSPRYKIIEKRQSVAFWCNPISGHATLYWYQQILGQGPKLLIQFQNNGVVDDSQLPKDRFSAERLKGVDSTLKIQPAKLEDSAVYLCASTRRRISYEQYFGPGTRLTVT.

The V and J genes are TRBV11-1 and TRBJ1-1, with 7 bases lining up with TRBD1. The ends lost 5 bases at V and 7 bases at J; junction bases unmatched: 4. Per the germline V gene, CDR1 is SGHAT and CDR2 is FQDESV (reference sequence). The CDR3 extends over 12 amino acids. The CDR3 is CASSRDRVEAFF. The CDR3 nucleotides are TGTGCCAGCAGCCGAGACAGGGTTGAAGCTTTCTTT.

J is TRBJ1-2 and V is TRBV5-5, with D perhaps matching TRBD1 (5 bases). Germline CDR1 reads SGHKS; CDR2 reads YYEKEE (reference sequence). The CDR3 contains 16 residues. Between the trimmed V and J ends, which lost 0 bases and 7 bases, there was a span of 19 bases. For the CDR3, the DNA is TGTGCCAGCAGCTTGGGGCCCCCGCGGGGGTATTGTGGCTACACCTTC. Translating gives CASSLGPPRGYCGYTF.

This clone came up once. V is TRBV7-2 and J is TRBJ2-1; 12 bases fit TRBD2. With 5 bases clipped from V and 6 bases from J, the junction kept 8 bases outside the gene matches. Per germline, CDR1 SGHTA and CDR2 FQGNSA. This CDR3 spans 16 amino acids. CDR3 sequence: CASSGLAGRVSNEQFF. CDR3 DNA sequence: TGTGCCAGCAGCGGACTAGCGGGACGGGTCTCCAATGAGCAGTTCTTC.

This clone showed up just a few times. V is TRBV6-1 and J is TRBJ1-4; 12 bases line up with TRBD1. The V gene's germline CDR1 is MNHNS and CDR2 SASEGT. V shed 8 bases and J 6 bases; nucleotides not matched to a gene: 4. CDR3 length equals 14 residues. CDR3 DNA sequence: TGTGCCAGCGGGACAGGGGGCGCCTATGAAAAACTGTTTTTT. It translates to CASGTGGAYEKLFF.

DNA of the CDR3: TGTGCCAGTAGTATATACGGTAGCGGGAGTCCTTTCTACGAGCAGTACTTC. It encodes CASSIYGSGSPFYEQYF. The rearrangement links TRBV19 to TRBJ2-7, with 9 positions matching TRBD2. The junction had 11 bases not matched to a gene; V was cut back by 2 bases and J by 3 bases. CDR1 and CDR2 (germline): LNHDA, SQIVND (reference sequence). The CDR3 is made up of 17 amino acids. Based on the CDR3 plus reference TRBV19 and TRBJ2-7, the full variable domain is DGGITQSPKYLFRKEGQNVTLSCEQNLNHDAMYWYRQDPGQGLRLIYYSQIVNDFQKGDIAEGYSVSREKKESFPLTVTSAQKNPTAFYLCASSIYGSGSPFYEQYFGPGTRLTVT.

The chain employs TRBV5-1 and TRBJ1-5; TRBD1 is a possible D gene (5 bases). The V gene's germline CDR1 is SGHRS and CDR2 YFSETQ. The CDR3 sequence is 16 residues long. V gave up 3 bases and J gave up 0 bases, with 13 bases separating them. The CDR3 here is CASSWLGPYSNQPQHF. Here the CDR3 DNA reads TGCGCCAGCAGCTGGCTGGGGCCTTATAGCAATCAGCCCCAGCATTTT.

In this sample, this clone turned up once. The gene calls are TRBV7-9 and TRBJ2-5, with TRBD2 as a possible D gene (5 bases). V dropped 4 bases and J dropped 4 bases, with 16 bases sitting between them. Germline V gene data show CDR1 as SEHNR and CDR2 as FQNEAQ (reference sequence). This CDR3 spans 15 amino acids. CDR3 DNA: TGTGCCAGCAGCTCTAGGGAGACAACCCGAGAGACCCAGTACTTC. Amino acid sequence: CASSSRETTRETQYF.

This chain connects TRBV25-1 to TRBJ2-5; D uncertain. The J call may be in error: the DNA end matches TRBJ2-7 better. The CDR3 runs to 13 residues. Germline V gives CDR1 MGHDK, CDR2 SYGVNS. For the CDR3, the DNA is TGTGCCAGCAGTGAAGCAGGCGTCCACGAGCAGTACTTC. It translates to CASSEAGVHEQYF.

The V gene is TRBV15, the J gene TRBJ2-5, with no clear D. This CDR3 has 13 residues. Germline-derived CDR1 and CDR2 are LNHNV and YYDKDF (reference sequence). Trimming cost V 0 bases and J 5 bases, with 7 bases left between them. The CDR3 sequence is CATSRDPRETQYF. CDR3 DNA sequence: TGTGCCACCAGCAGAGATCCTAGGGAGACCCAGTACTTC.

This chain links TRBV7-3 with TRBJ1-1, with a tentative D call TRBD1 (5 bases). Per the germline V gene, CDR1 is SGHTA and CDR2 is FQGTGA. This CDR3 is built from 15 residues. The V and J ends lost 4 bases and 0 bases respectively, with 12 bases between them. The CDR3 loop is CASSSDGGLNTEAFF. CDR3 bases: TGTGCCAGCAGCTCCGACGGGGGATTGAACACTGAAGCTTTCTTT.

This clone was picked up a small number of times. V gene TRBV7-3 combines with J gene TRBJ2-5; 8 nucleotides line up with TRBD2. The junction had 7 bases not matched to a gene; V was cut back by 5 bases and J by 5 bases. Germline V lookup: CDR1 SGHTA, CDR2 FQGTGA. This CDR3 has 14 residues. In DNA form, the CDR3 reads TGTGCCAGCAGCCCGGGGGGGGGCGACGAGACCCAGTACTTC. As protein: CASSPGGGDETQYF.

Points on this clone: This likely comes from a read error, as the CDR3 has no conserved phenylalanine or tryptophan at its end. The DNA for the CDR3 is TGCGCCAGCAGCTTGGCTGGGGGCCCCGACACTGAAGCTTTCCTT. This translates into CASSLAGGPDTEAFL. The chain uses TRBV5-1 and TRBJ1-1, with D possibly matching TRBD1 (6 bases). The CDR3 sequence is 15 residues long. Germline loops: CDR1 SGHRS, CDR2 YFSETQ. V lost 0 bases and J 3 bases, leaving 12 bases between the germline ends.

The chain carries TRBV13 and TRBJ2-3, with TRBD1 as a possible D gene (5 bases). Between the trimmed V and J ends, which lost 0 bases and 5 bases, there was a span of 12 bases. The CDR3 runs to 15 residues. The germline V gene encodes CDR1 PRHDT and CDR2 FYEKMQ (reference sequence). CDR3 loop: CASSLGDVGVDTQYF. CDR3 coding DNA: TGTGCCAGCAGCTTAGGCGACGTAGGGGTAGATACGCAGTATTTT. Together with reference TRBV13 and TRBJ2-3, the CDR3 gives the full variable domain: AAGVIQSPRHLIKEKRETATLKCYPIPRHDTVYWYQQGPGQDPQFLISFYEKMQSDKGSIPDRFSAQQFSDYHSELNMSSLELGDSALYFCASSLGDVGVDTQYFGPGTRLTVL.

This clone was seen only a few times. The CDR3: CATINGGTGGKEGAFF. Written as DNA, the CDR3 is TGTGCCACTATTAATGGGGGCACAGGGGGCAAGGAGGGAGCTTTCTTT. This chain joins TRBV15 and TRBJ1-1; 9 bases line up with TRBD1. The V gene's germline CDR1 is LNHNV and CDR2 YYDKDF (reference sequence). CDR3 length: 16 amino acids. Losses at the gene ends were 9 bases for V and 10 bases for J; bases not matched to a gene: 21.

CDR3 loop: CASSPQGGGAWETQYF. The DNA of the CDR3 is TGTGCCAGCAGCCCCCAGGGCGGGGGGGCCTGGGAGACCCAGTACTTC. The V and J genes are TRBV7-3 and TRBJ2-5; 9 bases fit TRBD2. The CDR3 has 16 amino acids. CDR1 SGHTA and CDR2 FQGTGA come from the germline V gene. Losses at the gene ends were 5 bases for V and 5 bases for J; bases not matched to a gene: 12. Supplemented by reference TRBV7-3 and TRBJ2-5, the full variable domain reads GAGVSQTPSNKVTEKGKYVELRCDPISGHTALYWYRQSLGQGPEFLIYFQGTGAADDSGLPNDRFFAVRPEGSVSTLKIQRTERGDSAVYLCASSPQGGGAWETQYFGPGTRLLVL.

This clone has only a few counts. This rearrangement joins TRBV5-4 to TRBJ1-2; TRBD1 might be the D (6 bases). CDR1 and CDR2 from the germline V gene are SGHNT and YYREEE (reference sequence). The CDR3 totals 13 residues. The V and J ends lost 4 bases and 8 bases respectively, with 15 bases between them. For the CDR3, the DNA is TGTGCCAGCAGCACGGGACAACCCCTCGGCTACACCTTC. This gives the protein CASSTGQPLGYTF. Supplemented by reference TRBV5-4 and TRBJ1-2, the full variable domain reads ETGVTQSPTHLIKTRGQQVTLRCSSQSGHNTVSWYQQALGQGPQFIFQYYREEENGRGNFPPRFSGLQFPNYSSELNVNALELDDSALYLCASSTGQPLGYTFGSGTRLTVV.

This chain links TRBV28 with TRBJ1-5, with D perhaps matching TRBD1 (6 bases). CDR1 and CDR2 from the germline V gene are MDHEN and SYDVKM. Trimming stripped 4 bases from V and 7 bases from J, with 17 bases between. The CDR3 has 15 residues. The CDR3 DNA sequence: TGTGCCAGCAGTTCCCCCTCGACAGGCGTCCAGCCCCAGCATTTT. Amino acids: CASSSPSTGVQPQHF.

This clone has only a few counts. The V call is TRBV21-1, the J call TRBJ2-7; the table assigns TRBD2, which was not confirmed against the DNA. TRBV21-1 is given as a pseudogene. The CDR3 has 12 amino acids. CDR3 DNA: TGTGCCAGCAGCAAACGAGGGTGGGAGCAGTACTTC. Translating gives CASSKRGWEQYF.

The chain recombines TRBV19 with TRBJ1-1; 8 bases are a match to TRBD1. The CDR3 spans 18 residues. Per germline, CDR1 LNHDA and CDR2 SQIVND (reference sequence). J lost 0 bases, V lost 6 bases, and 15 bases had no gene match. The CDR3 DNA reads TGTGCCAGTAGAGTTGGTTGGACAGGGAAGGGACTGAACACTGAAGCTTTCTTT. This translates into CASRVGWTGKGLNTEAFF.

This chain uses TRBV5-4 with TRBJ1-2, with D tentatively TRBD1 (5 bases). The CDR3 has 15 amino acids. The germline V and J ends were trimmed by 1 base and 2 bases, with 12 bases remaining between them. Germline V gene sequence: CDR1 SGHNT, CDR2 YYREEE (reference sequence). In nucleotides, the CDR3 is TGTGCCAGCAGCTTGTCAGGGCCCCGCAACTATGGCTACACCTTC. It specifies CASSLSGPRNYGYTF.

J is TRBJ2-5 and V is TRBV25-1, with D possibly TRBD1 on 5 matching bases. The end of the DNA is better explained by TRBJ2-7, so the J call may be wrong. Germline V gives CDR1 MGHDK, CDR2 SYGVNS. The CDR3 length is 13 residues. CDR3 protein: CASLSPQGNEQYF. The CDR3 DNA follows: TGTGCCAGCCTTTCACCCCAGGGCAACGAGCAGTACTTC.